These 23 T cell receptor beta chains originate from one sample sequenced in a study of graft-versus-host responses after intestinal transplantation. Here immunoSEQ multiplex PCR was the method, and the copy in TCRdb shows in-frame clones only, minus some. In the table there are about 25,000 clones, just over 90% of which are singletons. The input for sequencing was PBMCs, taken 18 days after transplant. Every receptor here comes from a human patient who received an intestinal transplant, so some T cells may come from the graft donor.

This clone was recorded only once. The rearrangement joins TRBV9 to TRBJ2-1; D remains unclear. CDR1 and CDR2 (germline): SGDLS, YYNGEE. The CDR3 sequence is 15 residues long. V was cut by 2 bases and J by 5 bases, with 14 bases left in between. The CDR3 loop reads CASSVGVGSNNEQFF. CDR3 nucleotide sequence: TGTGCCAGCAGCGTTGGTGTAGGATCGAACAATGAGCAGTTCTTC. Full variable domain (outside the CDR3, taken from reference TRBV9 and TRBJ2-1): DSGVTQTPKHLITATGQRVTLRCSPRSGDLSVYWYQQSLDQGLQFLIQYYNGEERAKGNILERFSAQQFPDLHSELNLSSLELGDSALYFCASSVGVGSNNEQFFGPGTRLTVL.

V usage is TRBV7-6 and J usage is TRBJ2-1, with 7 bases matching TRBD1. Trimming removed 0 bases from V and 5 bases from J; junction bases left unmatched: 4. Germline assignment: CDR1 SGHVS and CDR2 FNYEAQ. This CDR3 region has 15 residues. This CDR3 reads CASSLAGQGDNEQFF. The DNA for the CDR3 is TGTGCCAGCAGCTTAGCGGGGCAGGGGGACAATGAGCAGTTCTTC.

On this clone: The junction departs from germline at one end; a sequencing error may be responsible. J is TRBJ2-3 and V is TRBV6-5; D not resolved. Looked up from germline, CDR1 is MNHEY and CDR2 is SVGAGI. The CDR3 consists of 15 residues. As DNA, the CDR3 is TGTGCCAGCAGTGACTCACCTGCTAGCACAGATACGCAGTATTTT. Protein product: CASSDSPASTDTQYF.

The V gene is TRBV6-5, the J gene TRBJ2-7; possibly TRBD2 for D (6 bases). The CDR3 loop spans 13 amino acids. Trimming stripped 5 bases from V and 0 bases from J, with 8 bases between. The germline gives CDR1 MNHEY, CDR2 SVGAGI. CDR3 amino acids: CASSPGDSYEQYF. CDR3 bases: TGTGCCAGCAGTCCGGGGGACTCCTACGAGCAGTACTTC.

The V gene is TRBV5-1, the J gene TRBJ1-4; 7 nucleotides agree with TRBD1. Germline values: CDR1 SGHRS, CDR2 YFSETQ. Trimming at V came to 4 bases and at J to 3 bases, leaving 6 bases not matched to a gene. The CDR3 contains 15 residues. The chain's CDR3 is CASSPGTAANEKLFF. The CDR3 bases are TGCGCCAGCAGCCCGGGGACAGCGGCTAATGAAAAACTGTTTTTT.

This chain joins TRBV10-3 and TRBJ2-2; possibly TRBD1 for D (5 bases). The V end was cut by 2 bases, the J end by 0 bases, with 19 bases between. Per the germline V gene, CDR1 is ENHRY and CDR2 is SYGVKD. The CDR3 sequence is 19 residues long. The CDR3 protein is CAISEPKSEYRPNTGELFF. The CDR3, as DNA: TGTGCCATCAGTGAGCCGAAGTCGGAGTACAGGCCGAACACCGGGGAGCTGTTTTTT.

The CDR3 reads CASSWGPGNEQFF. CDR3 bases: TGTGCCAGCAGCTGGGGACCGGGCAATGAGCAGTTCTTC. The genes are TRBV7-2 and TRBJ2-1; D possibly uses TRBD1 or TRBD2 (5 bases each). V dropped 4 bases and J dropped 6 bases, with 10 bases sitting between them. CDR3 length equals 13 residues. Germline V gene sequence: CDR1 SGHTA, CDR2 FQGNSA.

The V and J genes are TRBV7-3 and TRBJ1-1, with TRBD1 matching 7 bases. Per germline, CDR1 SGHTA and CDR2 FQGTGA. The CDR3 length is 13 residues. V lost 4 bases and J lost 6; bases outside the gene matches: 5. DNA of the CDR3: TGTGCCAGCAGCTACGACAGGGTCTCTGAAGCTTTCTTT. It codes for CASSYDRVSEAFF.

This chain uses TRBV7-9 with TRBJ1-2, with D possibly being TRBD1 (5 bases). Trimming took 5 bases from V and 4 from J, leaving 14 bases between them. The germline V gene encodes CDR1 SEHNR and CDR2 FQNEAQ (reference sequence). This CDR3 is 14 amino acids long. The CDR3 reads CASSLEDSFYGYTF. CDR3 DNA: TGTGCCAGCAGCCTCGAAGACAGTTTCTATGGCTACACCTTC.

Here the CDR3 reads CASSYRAGVQETQYF. In DNA, the CDR3 is TGTGCCAGCAGCTATAGAGCCGGGGTCCAAGAGACCCAGTACTTC. The chain is built from TRBV28 and TRBJ2-5; a weak D match, TRBD2 (5 bases). Trimming removed 6 bases from V and 1 base from J, with 15 bases in between. The length of the CDR3 is 15 residues. Germline V CDR1 and CDR2: MDHEN, SYDVKM.

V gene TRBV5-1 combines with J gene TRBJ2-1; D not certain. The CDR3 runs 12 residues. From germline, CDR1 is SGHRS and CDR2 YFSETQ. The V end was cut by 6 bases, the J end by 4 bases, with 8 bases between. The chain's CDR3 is CASIDKYNEQFF. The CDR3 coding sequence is TGCGCCAGCATCGATAAATACAATGAGCAGTTCTTC.

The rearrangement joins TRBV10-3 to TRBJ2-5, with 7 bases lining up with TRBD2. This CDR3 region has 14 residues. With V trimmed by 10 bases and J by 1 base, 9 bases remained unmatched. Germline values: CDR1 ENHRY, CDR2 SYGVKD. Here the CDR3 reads CATSSGTTQETQYF. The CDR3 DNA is TGTGCCACCTCTTCCGGGACTACCCAAGAGACCCAGTACTTC.

CDR3 nucleotides: TGCGCCAGCAGCTGGACTAGCGGGGTTGGCACCGGGGAGCTGTTTTTT. Residues: CASSWTSGVGTGELFF. This sequence joins TRBV5-1 and TRBJ2-2; TRBD2 matches 12 bases. V lost 3 bases and J lost 4; bases outside the gene matches: 4. This CDR3 region has 16 residues. CDR1 and CDR2 from the germline V gene are SGHRS and YFSETQ.

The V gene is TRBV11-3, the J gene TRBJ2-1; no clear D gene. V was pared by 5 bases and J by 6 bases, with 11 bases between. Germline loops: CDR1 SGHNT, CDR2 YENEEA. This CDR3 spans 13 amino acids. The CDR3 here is CASSDAGLNEQFF. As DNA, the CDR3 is TGTGCCAGCAGCGATGCTGGCCTCAATGAGCAGTTCTTC.

The CDR3 DNA is TGTGCCAGCAGGACGGACAGGAGCTATGGCTACACCTTC. Translated, it gives CASRTDRSYGYTF. This sequence joins TRBV6-6 and TRBJ1-2; 7 bases line up with TRBD1. CDR3 length equals 13 residues. Germline V gives CDR1 MNHNY, CDR2 SVGAGI (reference sequence). V shed 6 bases, J shed 4 bases, and the junction held 5 bases outside the gene matches.

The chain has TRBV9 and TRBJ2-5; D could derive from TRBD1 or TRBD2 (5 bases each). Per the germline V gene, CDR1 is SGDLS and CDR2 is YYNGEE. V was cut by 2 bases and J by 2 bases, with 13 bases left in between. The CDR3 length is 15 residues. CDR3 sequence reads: CASSVQGTTQETQYF. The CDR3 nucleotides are TGTGCCAGCAGCGTCCAAGGGACGACTCAAGAGACCCAGTACTTC.

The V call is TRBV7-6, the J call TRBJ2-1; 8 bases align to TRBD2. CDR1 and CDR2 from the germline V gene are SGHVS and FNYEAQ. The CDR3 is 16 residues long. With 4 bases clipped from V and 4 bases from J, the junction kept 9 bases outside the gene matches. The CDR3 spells CASSSRGGRGYNEQFF. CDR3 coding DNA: TGTGCCAGCAGCTCCCGGGGGGGGCGGGGGTACAATGAGCAGTTCTTC. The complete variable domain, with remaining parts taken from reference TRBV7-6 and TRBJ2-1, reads GAGVSQSPRYKVTKRGQDVALRCDPISGHVSLYWYRQALGQGPEFLTYFNYEAQQDKSGLPNDRFSAERPEGSISTLTIQRTEQRDSAMYRCASSSRGGRGYNEQFFGPGTRLTVL.

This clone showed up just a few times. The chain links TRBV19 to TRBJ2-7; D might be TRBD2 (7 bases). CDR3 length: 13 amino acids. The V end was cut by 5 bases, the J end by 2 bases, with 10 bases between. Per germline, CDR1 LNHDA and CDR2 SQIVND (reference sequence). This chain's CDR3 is CASSAGAPYEQYF. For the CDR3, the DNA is TGTGCCAGTAGTGCGGGGGCCCCCTACGAGCAGTACTTC. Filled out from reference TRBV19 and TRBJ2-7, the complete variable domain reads DGGITQSPKYLFRKEGQNVTLSCEQNLNHDAMYWYRQDPGQGLRLIYYSQIVNDFQKGDIAEGYSVSREKKESFPLTVTSAQKNPTAFYLCASSAGAPYEQYFGPGTRLTVT.

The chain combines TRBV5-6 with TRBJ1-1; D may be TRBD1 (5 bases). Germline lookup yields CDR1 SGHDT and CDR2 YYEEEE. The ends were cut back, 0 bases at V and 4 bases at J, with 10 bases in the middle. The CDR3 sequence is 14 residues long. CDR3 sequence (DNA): TGTGCCAGCAGCTTGGGACAGCCGGGCACTGAAGCTTTCTTT. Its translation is CASSLGQPGTEAFF.

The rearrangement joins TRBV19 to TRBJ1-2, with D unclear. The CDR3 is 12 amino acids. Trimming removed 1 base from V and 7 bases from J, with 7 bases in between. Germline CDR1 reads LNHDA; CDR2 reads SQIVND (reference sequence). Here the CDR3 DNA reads TGTGCCAGTAGTATAGGTGGGTCTGGCTACACCTTC. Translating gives CASSIGGSGYTF.

The CDR3 DNA follows: TGTGCCAGCAGCCAAGATCGGAGGTACTACGAGCAGTACTTC. Its translation is CASSQDRRYYEQYF. The gene calls are TRBV14 and TRBJ2-7, with TRBD2 as a possible D gene (5 bases). CDR1 and CDR2 from the germline V gene are SGHDN and FVKESK. The germline V and J ends were trimmed by 0 bases and 3 bases, with 9 bases remaining between them. There are 14 residues in the CDR3.

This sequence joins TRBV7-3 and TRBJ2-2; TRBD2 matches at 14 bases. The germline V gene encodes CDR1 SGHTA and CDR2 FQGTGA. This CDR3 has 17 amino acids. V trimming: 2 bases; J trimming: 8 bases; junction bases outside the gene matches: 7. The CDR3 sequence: CASSLLGLAGGQGELFF. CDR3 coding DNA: TGTGCCAGCAGCTTACTCGGACTAGCGGGGGGCCAGGGGGAGCTGTTTTTT.

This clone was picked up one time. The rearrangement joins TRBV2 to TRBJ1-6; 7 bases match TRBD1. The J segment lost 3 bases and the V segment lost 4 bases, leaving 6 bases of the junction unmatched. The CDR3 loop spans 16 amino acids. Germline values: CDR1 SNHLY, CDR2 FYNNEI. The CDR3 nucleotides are TGTGCCAGCAGTGGGGGAAACAGGGGCTATAATTCACCCCTCCACTTT. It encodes CASSGGNRGYNSPLHF.